This T cell receptor beta chain comes out of a study of blood T cell repertoires in COVID-19. Germline V gene sequence: CDR1 SGHRS, CDR2 YFSETQ. CDR3 length: 12 amino acids. With 5 bases clipped from V and 6 bases from J, the junction kept 5 bases outside the gene matches. Original methodology: Amplification from reference gene primers served as the basis for estimated nucleated cell counts. Generated by immunoSEQ multiplex PCR, the TCRdb table keeps only in-frame clones and is missing some. Clone size and V and J calls were adopted from that table, with D and trimming inferred from the DNA. The table records around 80,000 clones, 60% to 75% of them present only once.

The sample was peripheral blood. This sequence joins TRBV5-1 and TRBJ2-7, with TRBD1 matching over 7 bases. This receptor was taken from a man over 45 with active or convalescent COVID-19. The CDR3 region has the DNA TGCGCCAGCAGTTCGACAGGGACCGAGCAGTACTTC. Translated: CASSSTGTEQYF. Based on the CDR3 plus reference TRBV5-1 and TRBJ2-7, the full variable domain is KAGVTQTPRYLIKTRGQQVTLSCSPISGHRSVSWYQQTPGQGLQFLFEYFSETQRNKGNFPGRFSGRQFSNSRSEMNVSTLELGDSALYLCASSSTGTEQYFGPGTRLTVT.